This TCR beta chain was recorded in a study of radiotherapy plus CTLA-4 blockade in lung cancer. Study findings and constraints: Blood saw expansion of tumor-derived TCR clones after radiotherapy plus ipilimumab. Response, reportedly, was best predicted by interferon-beta along with early blood T cell clone dynamics.

Worth noting for this clone: Its antigen remains unknown.

Ipilimumab CTLA-4 blockade and focal radiation were given to patients with chemo-refractory metastatic non-small-cell lung cancer. The V end was cut by 4 bases, the J end by 8 bases, with 11 bases between. The germline CDR1 and CDR2 sequences are SNHLY and FYNNEI. The CDR3 runs to 13 residues. Produced via immunoSEQ multiplex PCR; TCRdb's table is partial and in-frame only. This table has around 70,000 clones, about 83% appearing once. The sample consisted of peripheral blood, taken from a patient treated with radiotherapy plus ipilimumab. The V call is TRBV2, the J call TRBJ1-4; D might be TRBD1 (5 bases). The receptor was derived from a human donor with non-small cell lung cancer who had a partial response to radiotherapy plus ipilimumab. Here the CDR3 DNA reads TGTGCCAGCAGTGGCGGGACGTACGAAAAACTGTTTTTT. Translating it yields CASSGGTYEKLFF. Full variable domain (remainder filled in from reference TRBV2 and TRBJ1-4): EPEVTQTPSHQVTQMGQEVILRCVPISNHLYFYWYRQILGQKVEFLVSFYNNEISEKSEIFDDQFSVERPDGSNFTLKIRSTKLEDSAMYFCASSGGTYEKLFFGSGTQLSVL.